This T cell receptor (beta chain) was captured by sequencing in a study of T cell repertoires in cytomegalovirus infection. Regarding the study as a whole: Across the ex vivo response, the dominant clonotypes were HLA-C-restricted CMV-specific TCR beta clonotypes.

This clonotype was seen repeatedly, ten times or more. What it recognizes is unknown. A single record per CDR3 protein comes from TCRdb applying MiXCR to the reads. The sample shows about 680,000 distinct CDR3 sequences, approximately 25% of them seen only once. Germline trimming cut 5 bases from V and 0 bases from J; bases unmatched to any gene: 8. Per the germline V gene, CDR1 is SGHTA and CDR2 is FQGNSA. The CDR3 covers 16 residues. This chain connects TRBV7-2 to TRBJ2-3, with TRBD1 matching over 7 bases. Source material: CD8+ T cells from PBMCs. This receptor was obtained from a human donor in good health (CMV status not recorded). Some clones in this sample may be carry-over from other donors' samples. The CDR3 nucleotides are TGTGCCAGCAGCGCAGGGGGACGGTTGAGCACAGATACGCAGTATTTT. Amino acid sequence: CASSAGGRLSTDTQYF.